These 18 T cell receptor beta chains share one sample of origin, sequenced in a study of blood T cell repertoires in COVID-19. Assay: immunoSEQ multiplex PCR; the TCRdb copy retains only in-frame clones and omits some. The sample yields roughly 43,000 clones, roughly 90% seen once. Sequenced input: peripheral blood. These receptor sequences come from a man in his 60s with active COVID-19.

The chain combines TRBV10-3 with TRBJ2-3; D uncertain. The CDR3 length is 15 residues. The V end was cut by 5 bases, the J end by 0 bases, with 12 bases between. CDR1 is ENHRY and CDR2 is SYGVKD in the germline V gene. DNA of the CDR3: TGTGCCATCAGTCGGAGCGAGTCAAGCACAGATACGCAGTATTTT. Amino acid sequence: CAISRSESSTDTQYF.

The J gene is TRBJ2-3, the V gene TRBV2; TRBD2 matches 9 bases. The V gene's germline CDR1 is SNHLY and CDR2 FYNNEI. The CDR3 contains 14 residues. With V trimmed by 7 bases and J by 4 bases, 6 bases remained unmatched. In DNA, the CDR3 is TGTGCCAGCACCCCTAGCGGGAACCCAGATACGCAGTATTTT. This gives the protein CASTPSGNPDTQYF.

The chain couples TRBV7-9 to TRBJ1-1; 9 bases align to TRBD1. V dropped 3 bases and J dropped 4; count of bases not matched to a gene: 6. CDR3 length equals 15 residues. CDR1 is SEHNR and CDR2 is FQNEAQ in the germline V gene (reference sequence). CDR3 region: CASSFNRGQATEAFF. DNA for the CDR3: TGTGCCAGCAGCTTTAACAGGGGGCAGGCCACTGAAGCTTTCTTT. The whole variable domain, filled in from reference TRBV7-9 and TRBJ1-1, reads DTGVSQNPRHKITKRGQNVTFRCDPISEHNRLYWYRQTLGQGPEFLTYFQNEAQLEKSRLLSDRFSAERPKGSFSTLEIQRTEQGDSAMYLCASSFNRGQATEAFFGQGTRLTVV.

This rearrangement joins TRBV27 to TRBJ2-5; 7 bases align to TRBD1. CDR3 length: 16 residues. V was pared by 7 bases and J by 1 base, with 12 bases of the junction left unmatched. Germline V CDR1 and CDR2: MNHEY, SMNVEV (reference sequence). CDR3 bases: TGTGCCAGCACGTATAACCCGACAGGGCCCCAAGAGACCCAGTACTTC. It codes for CASTYNPTGPQETQYF.

The chain recombines TRBV7-2 with TRBJ2-1, with 8 bases aligning to TRBD1. CDR3 length: 16 amino acids. Germline V gene lookup returns CDR1 SGHTA and CDR2 FQGNSA. Trimming at V came to 5 bases and at J to 0 bases, leaving 6 bases not matched to a gene. The chain's CDR3 is CASSPRQGNSYNEQFF. The CDR3 DNA sequence: TGTGCCAGCAGCCCCAGACAGGGGAACTCCTACAATGAGCAGTTCTTC.

The gene calls are TRBV27 and TRBJ2-1, with a tentative D call TRBD2 (6 bases). Germline CDR1 and CDR2: MNHEY and SMNVEV (reference sequence). V lost 7 bases and J lost 0, with 16 bases in between. The length of the CDR3 is 16 residues. The CDR3 DNA sequence: TGTGCCAGCATTCTTAGCGGCTCGAGCTCCTACAATGAGCAGTTCTTC. Translated, it gives CASILSGSSSYNEQFF.

J is TRBJ2-3 and V is TRBV11-2, with 7 bases matching TRBD2. This CDR3 region has 16 residues. V lost 0 bases to trimming and J lost 3 bases; unmatched junction nucleotides: 6. Germline V gene data show CDR1 as SGHAT and CDR2 as FQNNGV. CDR3: CASSLDAGVVTDTQYF. The CDR3 DNA sequence: TGTGCCAGCAGCTTAGATGCGGGAGTGGTTACAGATACGCAGTATTTT.

The chain employs TRBV24-1 and TRBJ2-1, with 13 bases that match TRBD2. CDR1 is KGHDR and CDR2 is SFDVKD in the germline V gene. This CDR3 is built from 20 residues. Trimming at V came to 0 bases and at J to 1 base, leaving 8 bases not matched to a gene. The CDR3 bases are TGTGCCACCAGTGATTTGCGTACTAGCGGGAGGGCCGGTTCCTACAATGAGCAGTTCTTC. This translates into CATSDLRTSGRAGSYNEQFF.

This clone is medium-sized in the sample. This rearrangement joins TRBV6-1 to TRBJ2-5; TRBD2 is a possible D gene (5 bases). Trimming left V 1 base short and J 4 bases short, with 16 bases between. Germline-derived CDR1 and CDR2 are MNHNS and SASEGT. This CDR3 is 16 amino acids long. The CDR3 sequence is CASSEVSRLRGETQYF. CDR3 coding DNA: TGTGCCAGCAGTGAAGTCTCGCGGTTACGGGGAGAGACCCAGTACTTC.

The genes are TRBV18 and TRBJ2-1; D is unclear. Trimming took off 3 bases at V and 2 bases at J, with 8 bases between the two ends. The CDR3 contains 14 residues. Germline V CDR1 and CDR2: KGHSH, LQKENI. The CDR3 nucleotides read TGTGCCAGCTCACCCCCAGAAACCTACAATGAGCAGTTCTTC. Translated, it gives CASSPPETYNEQFF.

This clone was found a few times. The gene calls are TRBV14 and TRBJ1-6, with D tentatively TRBD1 (6 bases). The germline CDR1 and CDR2 sequences are SGHDN and FVKESK. This CDR3 contains 17 residues. Trimming shortened V by 0 bases and J by 1 base, and 10 bases separated the two germline ends. CDR3 DNA: TGTGCCAGCAGCCAAGATCAACAGGGTTCCTATAATTCACCCCTCCACTTT. As protein: CASSQDQQGSYNSPLHF.

The chain links TRBV10-3 to TRBJ1-6; the D gene is possibly TRBD1 (6 bases). Trimming shortened V by 3 bases and J by 6 bases, and 6 bases separated the two germline ends. The CDR3 contains 13 residues. Germline V gene lookup returns CDR1 ENHRY and CDR2 SYGVKD. CDR3 bases: TGTGCCATCAGTGAAGGGGGTAATTCACCCCTCCACTTT. This codes for CAISEGGNSPLHF.

V is TRBV5-4 and J is TRBJ2-7; the match to TRBD2 covers 7 bases. V gave up 4 bases and J gave up 6 bases; unmatched junction bases: 4. In germline, CDR1 is SGHNT, CDR2 YYREEE (reference sequence). This CDR3 spans 12 amino acids. The CDR3 DNA sequence: TGTGCCAGCAGCCCCCGCGGGGGCGAGCAGTACTTC. The encoded protein is CASSPRGGEQYF.

The rearrangement joins TRBV7-3 to TRBJ2-1; tentative D call: TRBD2 (5 bases). The ends were cut back, 5 bases at V and 0 bases at J, with 11 bases in the middle. This CDR3 spans 15 amino acids. Germline V gene lookup returns CDR1 SGHTA and CDR2 FQGTGA. This chain's CDR3 is CASSLAVSSYNEQFF. The CDR3 DNA is TGTGCCAGCAGCCTAGCCGTGAGCTCCTACAATGAGCAGTTCTTC.

The chain recombines TRBV5-1 with TRBJ1-1; 10 positions agree with TRBD1. Germline V gene sequence: CDR1 SGHRS, CDR2 YFSETQ. CDR3 length equals 15 residues. Trimming cost V 4 bases and J 5 bases; bases outside gene matches: 8. The DNA of the CDR3 is TGCGCCAGCAGCGCCCGGGACAGGGGCAGGACTGAAGCTTTCTTT. This sequence encodes CASSARDRGRTEAFF.

The chain employs TRBV2 and TRBJ1-5; D is ambiguous. V lost 8 bases, J lost 4 bases, and 12 bases lay in between. This CDR3 is built from 13 residues. The germline V gene encodes CDR1 SNHLY and CDR2 FYNNEI. The DNA for the CDR3 is TGTGCCAGCTCAGACACCCAAAATCAGCCCCAGCATTTT. Its translation is CASSDTQNQPQHF.

The CDR3 here is CSVAGTANEKLFF. CDR3 sequence (DNA): TGCAGCGTTGCCGGGACAGCTAATGAAAAACTGTTTTTT. The rearrangement joins TRBV29-1 to TRBJ1-4; 7 bases are a match to TRBD1. Germline assignment: CDR1 SQVTM and CDR2 ANQGSEA. The CDR3 consists of 13 residues. V lost 4 bases, J lost 3 bases, and 2 bases stayed unmatched.

The chain employs TRBV6-6 and TRBJ1-6; D gene uncertain. This CDR3 comprises 13 residues. The ends were cut back, 5 bases at V and 6 bases at J, with 8 bases in the middle. CDR1 and CDR2 (germline): MNHNY, SVGAGI (reference sequence). DNA of the CDR3: TGTGCCAGCAGTCTAATGTTTAATTCACCCCTCCACTTT. Its translation is CASSLMFNSPLHF.